This TCR beta chain was captured by sequencing in a study of vaccination and CD4 T cells after COVID-19. Background on the study: Fewer than 10 convalescent patients had mild and one had severe PCR-confirmed SARS-CoV-2 disease. Comprising six males and four females, the convalescent participants counted two Hispanic individuals among them.

Trimming at V came to 3 bases and at J to 1 base, leaving 2 bases not matched to a gene. The CDR3 spans 15 residues. The Oncomine TCR Beta short-read assay sequenced DNA from cultured CD4+ T cells. One entry per CDR3 protein results from TCRdb running MiXCR on the PCR reads. The profile shows some 3,100 distinct CDR3 sequences, 79% of them singletons. Turning to this clonotype: Its antigen remains unidentified.

Treatment here: approximately 11-day PBMC culture with coronavirus spike peptide pools or control peptides (ViraFEST assay). Sequenced sample: CD4+ T cells from blood, cultured in vitro. The V call is TRBV12-3 or TRBV12-4, the J call TRBJ2-3; 9 positions agree with TRBD1. This clonotype was obtained from a human donor who had recovered from COVID-19. In DNA form, the CDR3 reads TGTGCCAGCAGTTTCCGGACAGGGGGCACAGATACGCAGTATTTT. Protein sequence: CASSFRTGGTDTQYF.